The rows below give T cell receptor beta chains drawn from one sample of a study of siplizumab effects on memory and regulatory T cells. Produced via immunoSEQ multiplex PCR; TCRdb's table is partial and in-frame only. The sample has approximately 120,000 clones; around 93% are singletons. Input material: non-Treg CD4+ T cells sorted from blood. Receptors were obtained from a human donor in good health. The CDR3 runs from the conserved cysteine through the conserved F or W. A D gene is named only where the DNA matches it firmly. Some rows mark clone size as missing; the rest say once, few, many or name a class of expanded clone.

J,V,D,size,CDR3,DNA
TRBJ2-7,TRBV19,TRBD1,NA,CASSIKGQGVYEQYF,TGTGCCAGTAGTATCAAAGGACAGGGGGTCTACGAGCAGTACTTC
TRBJ2-7,TRBV4-3,NA,NA,CASSQDIVVGEQYF,TGCGCCAGCAGCCAAGATATTGTGGTAGGCGAGCAGTACTTC
TRBJ1-2,TRBV19,NA,NA,CASSGQTANYGYTF,TGTGCCAGTAGTGGACAGACCGCTAACTATGGCTACACCTTC
TRBJ2-7,TRBV7-2,NA,NA,CASSPPLALYEQYF,TGTGCCAGCAGCCCCCCACTAGCACTGTACGAGCAGTACTTC
TRBJ2-3,TRBV6-6,NA,NA,CATSGGTDTQYF,TGTGCCACGTCCGGGGGCACAGATACGCAGTATTTT
TRBJ2-7,TRBV6-1,NA,NA,CASSELGRVVQGWHEQYF,TGTGCCAGCAGTGAACTAGGTAGGGTAGTTCAGGGTTGGCACGAGCAGTACTTC
TRBJ1-3,TRBV27,NA,NA,CASSWPKRTGNTIYF,TGTGCCAGCAGTTGGCCCAAAAGGACAGGAAACACCATATATTTT
TRBJ1-5,TRBV9,NA,NA,CASSVAADSPQHF,TGTGCCAGCAGCGTAGCGGCAGACTCCCCCCAGCATTTT
TRBJ2-5,TRBV5-1,TRBD1,NA,CASSTGTGSPGETQYF,TGCGCCAGCAGCACCGGGACAGGGTCCCCTGGGGAGACCCAGTACTTC
TRBJ2-3,TRBV5-1,TRBD2,NA,CASGTSGGITDTQYF,TGCGCCAGCGGGACTAGCGGGGGGATAACAGATACGCAGTATTTT
TRBJ1-2,TRBV28,NA,once,CASSSPVRGGSGYTF,TGTGCCAGCAGTTCCCCGGTCCGGGGGGGATCTGGCTACACCTTC
TRBJ1-2,TRBV28,NA,NA,CASSLVVAGYGYTF,TGTGCCAGCAGTCTGGTGGTCGCAGGGTATGGCTACACCTTC
TRBJ2-5,TRBV9,NA,NA,CASSVARGQETQYF,TGTGCCAGCAGCGTAGCACGGGGGCAAGAGACCCAGTACTTC
TRBJ1-1,TRBV18,NA,NA,CASSPPVAANTEAFF,TGTGCCAGCTCACCACCGGTGGCAGCCAACACTGAAGCTTTCTTT
TRBJ1-6,TRBV5-6,NA,NA,CASSLSGRNSPLHF,TGTGCCAGCAGCTTGTCGGGACGTAATTCACCCCTCCACTTT
TRBJ2-1,TRBV30,NA,NA,CAWRGFYNEQFF,TGTGCCTGGAGGGGATTCTACAATGAGCAGTTCTTC
TRBJ1-4,TRBV9,TRBD1,NA,CASSGRVGTVDEKLFF,TGTGCCAGCAGCGGTAGGGTGGGGACAGTCGATGAAAAACTGTTTTTT
TRBJ2-1,TRBV7-9,TRBD2,NA,CASSLTSGVDNEQFF,TGTGCCAGCAGCTTGACTAGCGGGGTGGACAATGAGCAGTTCTTC
TRBJ2-5,TRBV5-6,TRBD1,NA,CASSWGQPYQETQYF,TGTGCCAGCAGCTGGGGACAGCCGTACCAAGAGACCCAGTACTTC
TRBJ2-7,TRBV7-2,NA,NA,CASSLEGGRIYEQYF,TGTGCCAGCAGCTTAGAGGGAGGCCGAATTTACGAGCAGTACTTC
TRBJ2-5,TRBV10-1,NA,few,CASSPGQALQETQYF,TGCGCCAGCAGTCCTGGGCAGGCCCTACAAGAGACCCAGTACTTC
TRBJ1-4,TRBV4-2,NA,once,CASSQGFIRGTNEKLFF,TGTGCCAGCAGCCAAGGATTCATAAGGGGGACTAATGAAAAACTGTTTTTT
TRBJ2-3,TRBV18,TRBD1,NA,CASSPIDRGTDTQYF,TGTGCCAGCTCACCAATAGACAGGGGCACAGATACGCAGTATTTT
TRBJ1-1,TRBV19,TRBD1,NA,CASTRGQGWTEAFF,TGTGCCAGCACCCGGGGACAGGGTTGGACTGAAGCTTTCTTT
TRBJ1-5,TRBV4-2,TRBD1,NA,CASSQGNGTELYSNQPQHF,TGTGCCAGCAGCCAAGGTAACGGGACAGAATTATATAGCAATCAGCCCCAGCATTTT
TRBJ2-7,TRBV30,TRBD1,NA,CAWSGDRSYEQYF,TGTGCCTGGAGTGGGGACAGATCCTACGAGCAGTACTTC
TRBJ2-7,TRBV10-3,TRBD1,once,CAISGGQGAYEQYF,TGTGCCATCAGTGGGGGACAGGGGGCCTACGAGCAGTACTTC
TRBJ1-1,TRBV29-1,NA,once,CSVLPGTANTEAFF,TGCAGCGTGCTTCCCGGGACGGCGAACACTGAAGCTTTCTTT
TRBJ2-5,TRBV5-1,NA,NA,CASSLGAQETQYF,TGCGCCAGCAGCTTGGGTGCTCAAGAGACCCAGTACTTC
TRBJ2-1,TRBV7-9,NA,NA,CASRISTGSWFNEQFF,TGTGCCAGCCGTATCTCCACCGGGTCCTGGTTCAATGAGCAGTTCTTC
TRBJ1-2,TRBV10-1,NA,few,CASSESPNYGYTF,TGCGCCAGCAGTGAGTCTCCAAACTATGGCTACACCTTC
TRBJ2-5,TRBV5-4,NA,NA,CASSLYAGRETQYF,TGTGCCAGCAGCTTGTATGCAGGCCGGGAGACCCAGTACTTC
TRBJ2-3,TRBV6-1,NA,NA,CASSDEGGIADTQYF,TGTGCCAGCAGTGACGAGGGGGGGATTGCAGATACGCAGTATTTT
TRBJ2-5,TRBV7-9,TRBD2,NA,CASSPRTSGGEETQYF,TGTGCCAGCAGCCCAAGGACTAGCGGGGGGGAAGAGACCCAGTACTTC
TRBJ2-5,TRBV7-6,NA,NA,CASSDGPLGETQYF,TGTGCCAGCAGCGACGGGCCTCTCGGGGAGACCCAGTACTTC
TRBJ2-5,TRBV5-3,TRBD1,NA,CARSRNHRGPQETQYF,TGTGCCAGAAGCCGCAACCACAGGGGCCCTCAAGAGACCCAGTACTTC
TRBJ2-2,TRBV19,TRBD1,NA,CASSRQGWDTGELFF,TGTGCCAGTAGTCGACAGGGGTGGGACACCGGGGAGCTGTTTTTT
TRBJ1-1,TRBV4-2,TRBD1,NA,CASSQATGAENTEAFF,TGTGCCAGCAGCCAGGCGACAGGGGCAGAGAACACTGAAGCTTTCTTT
TRBJ1-1,TRBV6-1,NA,NA,CASSAGPQIGAFF,TGTGCCAGCAGTGCGGGGCCCCAGATCGGGGCTTTCTTT
TRBJ2-7,TRBV7-9,NA,NA,CASSGARVEQYF,TGTGCCAGCAGCGGGGCCCGGGTCGAGCAGTACTTC
TRBJ2-7,TRBV19,TRBD1,once,CASSIMPGTGYYEQYF,TGTGCCAGTAGTATAATGCCCGGGACAGGTTACTACGAGCAGTACTTC
TRBJ1-1,TRBV5-5,NA,once,CASSYGGNTEAFF,TGTGCCAGCAGCTATGGCGGGAACACTGAAGCTTTCTTT
TRBJ1-5,TRBV4-2,TRBD1,once,CASSHERTGGPEVLNQPQHF,TGTGCCAGCAGCCATGAAAGGACAGGGGGCCCCGAGGTCCTGAATCAGCCCCAGCATTTT
TRBJ1-5,TRBV4-1,NA,NA,CASSQGFVTGNQPQHF,TGCGCCAGCAGCCAAGGTTTCGTCACAGGCAATCAGCCCCAGCATTTT
TRBJ1-4,TRBV14,TRBD1,NA,CASSRGQVSEKLFF,TGTGCCAGCAGCCGGGGACAGGTTTCTGAAAAACTGTTTTTT
TRBJ2-7,TRBV27,TRBD2,NA,CASSFSPGGKPREQYF,TGTGCCAGCAGTTTCTCACCGGGGGGGAAGCCTCGCGAGCAGTACTTC
TRBJ2-7,TRBV5-6,NA,NA,CASSLDGTKTLSYEQYF,TGTGCCAGCAGCTTGGATGGAACGAAGACACTATCCTACGAGCAGTACTTC
TRBJ2-5,TRBV7-9,TRBD1,NA,CASSLDRGGETQYF,TGTGCCAGCAGCTTAGACAGGGGTGGAGAGACCCAGTACTTC
TRBJ1-1,TRBV5-1,NA,NA,CASQGQGLNTEAFF,TGCGCCAGCCAGGGACAAGGTTTGAACACTGAAGCTTTCTTT
TRBJ2-7,TRBV7-2,NA,NA,CASSLSGLGSSYEQYF,TGTGCCAGCAGCTTATCCGGGCTCGGGAGCTCCTACGAGCAGTACTTC